Listed below are T cell receptor beta chains from one sample, sequenced in a study of blood T cell repertoires in COVID-19. Clones were read by immunoSEQ multiplex PCR, and TCRdb kept only the in-frame ones, dropping some. The repertoire includes 200,000 to 250,000 clones, roughly 85% of them detected once, and approximately 4% sits in the top ten. Sequences were obtained from peripheral blood. These receptors all come from a woman aged 80 or older with acute or convalescent COVID-19. The CDR3 runs from the conserved cysteine through the conserved F or W. The D gene is left open where the match is weak. The size of a clone is reported for some rows only, either as once, few or many, or as a class for expanded clones.

D | J | size | V | CDR3 | DNA
TRBD1 | TRBJ1-6 | . | TRBV5-4 | CASRNRGQDSPLHF | TGTGCCAGCAGAAACAGGGGGCAGGATTCACCCCTCCACTTT
. | TRBJ2-3 | . | TRBV5-1 | CASSGGSASTDTQYF | TGCGCCAGCAGCGGAGGCTCCGCTAGCACAGATACGCAGTATTTT
. | TRBJ2-2 | . | TRBV19 | CASSTITGELFF | TGTGCCAGTAGTACAATCACCGGGGAGCTGTTTTTT
. | TRBJ1-2 | . | TRBV25-1 | CASSEWGGGYGYTF | TGTGCCAGCAGTGAATGGGGGGGCGGATATGGCTACACCTTC
. | TRBJ1-1 | . | TRBV4-2 | CASSQVGRDTEAFF | TGTGCCAGCAGCCAAGTGGGCAGGGACACTGAAGCTTTCTTT
TRBD2 | TRBJ2-5 | . | TRBV7-2 | CASSLDRGGPKTQYF | TGTGCCAGCAGCTTAGACCGGGGGGGCCCGAAGACCCAGTACTTC
TRBD1 | TRBJ1-2 | few | TRBV4-1 | CASSQGGQGSYGYTF | TGCGCCAGCAGCCAGGGGGGACAGGGGAGCTATGGCTACACCTTC
TRBD1 | TRBJ1-6 | . | TRBV5-1 | CASSPGQSSYNSPLHF | TGCGCCAGCAGCCCGGGACAGAGCTCCTATAATTCACCCCTCCACTTT
. | TRBJ1-1 | . | TRBV11-2 | CASSLDWETEAFF | TGTGCCAGCAGCTTAGATTGGGAGACTGAAGCTTTCTTT
. | TRBJ1-5 | . | TRBV15 | CATSRDRVNQPQHF | TGTGCCACCAGCAGAGACAGGGTAAATCAGCCCCAGCATTTT
TRBD1 | TRBJ1-4 | . | TRBV30 | CAFQPGQGEKLFF | TGTGCCTTTCAACCGGGACAGGGCGAAAAACTGTTTTTT
TRBD1 | TRBJ1-2 | . | TRBV7-2 | CASSPTGTGYGYTF | TGTGCCAGCAGCCCGACCGGGACAGGCTATGGCTACACCTTC
TRBD1 | TRBJ1-1 | . | TRBV4-1 | CASSLRTGGNTEAFF | TGCGCCAGCAGCCTCAGAACAGGGGGGAACACTGAAGCTTTCTTT
. | TRBJ1-2 | . | TRBV4-3 | CASSQDRGGGGYTF | TGCGCCAGCAGCCAAGACAGGGGTGGGGGCGGCTACACCTTC
. | TRBJ1-1 | . | TRBV6-5 | CASSRPGQDISEAFF | TGTGCCAGCAGCCGACCGGGACAAGATATCTCTGAAGCTTTCTTT
TRBD1 | TRBJ2-7 | . | TRBV30 | CAWSRGQGAYEQYF | TGTGCCTGGAGCCGAGGACAGGGCGCCTACGAGCAGTACTTC
. | TRBJ2-7 | few | TRBV28 | CASNLTPDNSHEQYF | TGTGCCAGCAACCTTACTCCGGACAACTCTCACGAGCAGTACTTC
. | TRBJ1-1 | . | TRBV7-3 | CASSLTRGGTEAFF | TGTGCCAGCAGCTTAACTCGGGGGGGCACTGAAGCTTTCTTT
. | TRBJ1-1 | . | TRBV6-2/TRBV6-3 | CASSYRQQNTEAFF | TGTGCCAGCAGTTATCGACAGCAGAACACTGAAGCTTTCTTT
TRBD2 | TRBJ2-5 | . | TRBV5-4 | CASSPNPSGKETQYF | TGTGCCAGCAGCCCGAACCCTAGCGGAAAAGAGACCCAGTACTTC
TRBD1 | TRBJ2-1 | . | TRBV5-1 | CASSHTGTGGQGSYNEQFF | TGCGCCAGCAGCCATACCGGGACAGGGGGCCAGGGATCCTACAATGAGCAGTTCTTC
TRBD2 | TRBJ2-1 | . | TRBV5-1 | CASSPSGSSYNEQFF | TGCGCCAGCAGCCCCAGCGGGAGCTCCTACAATGAGCAGTTCTTC
TRBD2 | TRBJ2-5 | once | TRBV6-5 | CASMRGGGETQYF | TGTGCCAGCATGAGGGGCGGGGGAGAGACCCAGTACTTC
TRBD1 | TRBJ1-2 | . | TRBV3-1/TRBV3-2 | CASSLNAPSGTGANGYTF | TGTGCCAGCAGCCTAAACGCACCGTCCGGGACAGGTGCCAATGGCTACACCTTC
TRBD1 | TRBJ2-7 | . | TRBV6-5 | CASRLTGVSYEQYF | TGTGCCAGCAGACTCACAGGGGTCTCCTACGAGCAGTACTTC
. | TRBJ1-2 | . | TRBV3-1/TRBV3-2 | CASSQVGGSNYGYTF | TGTGCCAGCAGCCAAGTCGGGGGATCGAACTATGGCTACACCTTC
. | TRBJ2-2 | . | TRBV6-2/TRBV6-3 | CASSRTGKPNTGELFF | TGTGCCAGCAGCCGTACAGGGAAGCCGAACACCGGGGAGCTGTTTTTT
TRBD1 | TRBJ1-5 | . | TRBV7-9 | CASTQEGASGNQPQHF | TGTGCCAGCACCCAGGAGGGGGCGTCGGGCAATCAGCCCCAGCATTTT
. | TRBJ1-2 | . | TRBV6-2/TRBV6-3 | CASSSGAAGGGYTF | TGTGCCAGCAGTTCCGGGGCAGCCGGGGGTGGCTACACCTTC
TRBD2 | TRBJ2-2 | . | TRBV11-2 | CASSLWAGTSGAGELFF | TGTGCCAGCAGCTTATGGGCCGGGACTAGCGGTGCCGGGGAGCTGTTTTTT
TRBD1 | TRBJ1-6 | . | TRBV4-1 | CASSLEGAVSYNSPLHF | TGCGCCAGCAGTCTGGAGGGGGCAGTATCCTATAATTCACCCCTCCACTTT
. | TRBJ1-5 | once | TRBV10-3 | CAISGLNQPQHF | TGTGCCATCAGTGGACTCAATCAGCCCCAGCATTTT
. | TRBJ1-2 | . | TRBV10-3 | CAISDPGLEVLLDGYTF | TGTGCCATCAGTGATCCCGGCTTGGAGGTACTTTTGGATGGCTACACCTTC
. | TRBJ1-5 | . | TRBV6-5 | CASSFQGLSNQPQHF | TGTGCCAGCAGTTTCCAGGGGTTGAGCAATCAGCCCCAGCATTTT
. | TRBJ2-7 | . | TRBV19 | CASSDIYEQYF | TGTGCCAGTAGCGACATCTACGAGCAGTACTTC
TRBD1 | TRBJ2-5 | . | TRBV5-1 | CASSGAGGGETQYF | TGCGCCAGCAGCGGCGCAGGGGGTGGGGAGACCCAGTACTTC
. | TRBJ2-2 | . | TRBV19 | CASSRIPGTNTGELFF | TGTGCCAGTAGTAGAATACCGGGAACCAACACCGGGGAGCTGTTTTTT
. | TRBJ2-1 | . | TRBV5-1 | CASSLDRLVSEQFF | TGCGCCAGCAGCTTGGACCGACTAGTGAGTGAGCAGTTCTTC
. | TRBJ2-7 | . | TRBV2 | CASSDQYSYEQYF | TGTGCCAGCAGCGATCAGTACTCCTACGAGCAGTACTTC
TRBD2 | TRBJ2-5 | . | TRBV5-1 | CASRLALEQGETQYF | TGCGCCAGCCGACTAGCCTTGGAGCAGGGCGAGACCCAGTACTTC
. | TRBJ1-1 | . | TRBV7-8 | CASSPTGTEAFF | TGTGCCAGCAGCCCGACGGGAACAGAAGCTTTCTTT
TRBD1 | TRBJ2-7 | . | TRBV2 | CASLNPGQGPGEQYF | TGTGCCAGCCTAAATCCGGGACAGGGGCCAGGCGAGCAGTACTTC
TRBD1 | TRBJ2-5 | . | TRBV2 | CASSTGTGAETQYF | TGTGCCAGCAGCACCGGGACAGGGGCAGAGACCCAGTACTTC
. | TRBJ1-1 | . | TRBV19 | CASSIGGNTEAFF | TGTGCCAGTAGTATAGGAGGGAACACTGAAGCTTTCTTT
TRBD1 | TRBJ1-6 | . | TRBV5-1 | CASSPEGAGGSPLHF | TGCGCCAGCAGCCCTGAGGGGGCGGGCGGGTCACCCCTCCACTTT
. | TRBJ1-5 | . | TRBV9 | CASSVDGGAGQPQHF | TGTGCCAGCAGCGTAGACGGGGGAGCAGGTCAGCCCCAGCATTTT
. | TRBJ1-1 | . | TRBV27 | CASSPYRATEAFF | TGTGCCAGCAGCCCTTACAGGGCCACTGAAGCTTTCTTT
. | TRBJ2-5 | . | TRBV2 | CASRVQVKETQYF | TGTGCCAGCAGGGTACAGGTAAAAGAGACCCAGTACTTC
. | TRBJ1-6 | few | TRBV9 | CASSDSRTDSPLHF | TGTGCCAGCAGCGACTCGAGGACAGACTCACCCCTCCACTTT
. | TRBJ2-1 | . | TRBV7-2 | CASSLAAGPPREQFF | TGTGCCAGCAGCTTAGCGGCGGGGCCCCCAAGGGAGCAGTTCTTC
TRBD1 | TRBJ1-4 | . | TRBV7-9 | CASSFQGVGEKLFF | TGTGCCAGCAGCTTCCAGGGGGTTGGAGAAAAACTGTTTTTT
. | TRBJ1-1 | . | TRBV7-2 | CASNPRVNTEAFF | TGTGCCAGCAACCCCCGGGTGAACACTGAAGCTTTCTTT
TRBD1 | TRBJ1-1 | . | TRBV29-1 | CSVKPQGAHTEAFF | TGCAGCGTGAAGCCCCAGGGGGCGCACACTGAAGCTTTCTTT
TRBD1 | TRBJ2-5 | . | TRBV9 | CASSSTGGAETQYF | TGTGCCAGCAGCTCAACAGGGGGCGCTGAGACCCAGTACTTC